These T cell receptor beta chains were read from a single sample in a study of post-analysis software for immune sequencing data. MiXCR, run by TCRdb on the PCR reads, gives a single entry per CDR3 protein. The data hold some 450,000 distinct CDR3 sequences, with over 35% observed a single time. The sequencing input was blood. The receptor source for this set is a girl aged 5-17 years with multiple sclerosis. Each CDR3 is given with its conserved first and last residue. Each record gives: J gene, V gene, D gene, clone size, CDR3 protein, CDR3 DNA. D genes are given only for firm matches. For some rows the clone size is stated as once, few or many, or as a class when expanded; others skip it.

TRBJ2-7 | TRBV28 | . | . | CASDLARYSYEQYF | TGTGCCAGCGATCTAGCGCGATACTCCTACGAGCAGTACTTC
TRBJ2-7 | TRBV4-1 | TRBD1 | . | CASSQARDRERYEQYF | TGCGCCAGCAGCCAGGCCCGAGACAGGGAACGTTACGAGCAGTACTTC
TRBJ1-5 | TRBV18 | . | once | CASSPQEGSNQPQHF | TGTGCCAGCTCACCCCAGGAGGGGAGCAATCAGCCCCAGCATTTT
TRBJ2-1 | TRBV12-3/TRBV12-4 | TRBD2 | few | CASTSIGGDEQFF | TGTGCCAGCACCTCGATCGGGGGGGATGAGCAGTTCTTC
TRBJ2-3 | TRBV5-6 | . | . | CASAGTRSLSDTQYF | TGTGCCAGCGCGGGCACCCGCTCCCTCTCAGATACGCAGTATTTT
TRBJ1-2 | TRBV5-1 | . | many | CASSPDSTNYGYTF | TGCGCCAGCAGCCCCGACAGTACCAACTATGGCTACACCTTC
TRBJ2-7 | TRBV24-1 | . | . | CATGSSGYEQYF | TGTGCCACCGGGTCCTCAGGCTACGAGCAGTACTTC
TRBJ2-7 | TRBV25-1 | . | . | CASNDWDKNYEQYF | TGTGCCAGCAATGATTGGGACAAAAATTACGAGCAGTACTTC
TRBJ2-7 | TRBV20-1 | . | . | CSAHRNLYEQYF | TGCAGTGCACACCGGAACCTCTACGAGCAGTACTTC
TRBJ2-1 | TRBV20-1 | TRBD1 | few | CSATAGQGINEQFF | TGCAGTGCTACAGCGGGACAGGGGATCAATGAGCAGTTCTTC
TRBJ2-2 | TRBV6-4 | . | few | CASSVDIGNTGELFF | TGTGCCAGCAGCGTTGACATCGGGAACACCGGGGAGCTGTTTTTT
TRBJ2-5 | TRBV7-3 | . | few | CASSLPDQETQYF | TGTGCCAGCAGCCTACCCGACCAAGAGACCCAGTACTTC
TRBJ2-4 | TRBV2 | . | few | CASRDTGRAKNIQYF | TGTGCCAGCAGGGATACGGGCAGGGCTAAAAACATTCAGTACTTC
TRBJ2-5 | TRBV2 | TRBD2 | . | CASTGGTSGETQYF | TGTGCCAGCACCGGGGGGACTAGCGGAGAGACCCAGTACTTC
TRBJ1-2 | TRBV7-2 | . | . | CASSPTPDSNYGYTF | TGTGCCAGCAGCCCGACCCCAGACAGCAACTATGGCTACACCTTC
TRBJ2-7 | TRBV12-3/TRBV12-4 | TRBD2 | . | CVSSPSSGRAPGSEQYF | TGTGTCAGCAGCCCCTCTAGCGGGAGGGCCCCCGGGAGCGAGCAGTACTTC
TRBJ2-3 | TRBV18 | TRBD1 | few | CASSPRQGGTDTQYF | TGTGCCAGCTCACCTAGACAAGGGGGCACAGATACACAGTATTTT
TRBJ1-5 | TRBV28 | . | . | CASSWGENQPQHF | TGTGCCAGCAGTTGGGGAGAAAATCAGCCCCAGCATTTT
TRBJ2-5 | TRBV5-1 | TRBD1 | few | CASSLSQGEVETQYF | TGCGCCAGCAGCTTATCGCAGGGGGAAGTCGAGACCCAGTACTTC
TRBJ1-1 | TRBV29-1 | . | few | CSGSSRDQTEAFF | TGCAGCGGATCCTCGAGGGATCAGACTGAAGCTTTCTTT
TRBJ2-1 | TRBV15 | . | . | CATSSGSFSPSYNEQFF | TGTGCCACCAGCAGTGGGTCCTTCTCACCCTCCTACAATGAGCAGTTCTTC
TRBJ2-3 | TRBV2 | TRBD2 | . | CASKLAGNTDTQYF | TGTGCCAGCAAACTAGCGGGGAACACAGATACGCAGTATTTT
TRBJ2-3 | TRBV5-1 | TRBD1 | few | CASSFRQGVGTDTQYF | TGCGCCAGCAGCTTCAGACAGGGGGTTGGCACAGATACGCAGTATTTT
TRBJ1-1 | TRBV27 | . | few | CASSSPGRLNTEAFF | TGTGCCAGCAGTTCACCCGGCAGGCTGAACACTGAAGCTTTCTTT
TRBJ2-5 | TRBV30 | . | . | CAWSEETQYF | TGTGCCTGGAGTGAGGAGACCCAGTACTTC
TRBJ2-5 | TRBV12-3/TRBV12-4 | . | . | CANSSLSSEGETQYF | TGTGCCAACAGTTCTCTCAGTAGCGAGGGGGAGACCCAGTACTTC
TRBJ2-1 | TRBV4-2 | . | . | CASSHVQMVGGGLNEQFF | TGTGCCAGCAGCCATGTCCAAATGGTGGGTGGGGGCCTCAATGAGCAGTTCTTC
TRBJ2-7 | TRBV6-6 | TRBD2 | . | CASSYSSGRRYEQYF | TGTGCCAGCAGTTACTCTAGCGGGAGAAGGTACGAGCAGTACTTC
TRBJ2-7 | TRBV7-2 | . | . | CASSLGGVFNEQYF | TGTGCCAGCAGCTTAGGCGGGGTTTTCAACGAGCAGTACTTC
TRBJ2-7 | TRBV5-1 | TRBD1 | many | CASSPGTGPTEQYF | TGCGCCAGCAGCCCCGGGACAGGTCCTACGGAGCAGTACTTC
TRBJ2-7 | TRBV6-5 | TRBD2 | . | CTSGDGASYEQYF | TGTACCAGCGGGGACGGGGCCTCCTACGAGCAGTACTTC
TRBJ1-4 | TRBV28 | . | few | CASSPRSDNEKLFF | TGTGCCAGCAGCCCTAGATCCGATAATGAAAAACTGTTTTTT
TRBJ2-1 | TRBV4-1 | . | . | CASSSRLSYNEQFF | TGCGCCAGCAGCTCCAGACTGTCCTACAATGAGCAGTTCTTC
TRBJ2-6 | TRBV9 | . | . | CASSVGGTADSGANVLTF | TGTGCCAGCAGCGTCGGCGGGACAGCCGACTCTGGGGCCAACGTCCTGACTTTC
TRBJ2-1 | TRBV7-2 | TRBD1 | few | CASSPFLGQGYEQFF | TGTGCCAGCAGCCCCTTTCTGGGACAGGGTTATGAGCAGTTCTTC
TRBJ1-2 | TRBV6-2/TRBV6-3 | TRBD1 | . | CASSPTGASRGYTF | TGTGCCAGCAGCCCGACAGGGGCCTCTCGGGGCTACACCTTC
TRBJ1-1 | TRBV20-1 | . | . | CSARSPMNTEAFF | TGCAGTGCTAGGTCACCGATGAACACTGAAGCTTTCTTT
TRBJ2-7 | TRBV9 | TRBD2 | few | CASSVGLEREYHEQYF | TGTGCCAGCAGCGTAGGATTGGAGCGGGAGTATCACGAGCAGTACTTC
TRBJ1-2 | TRBV27 | TRBD1 | . | CASRLGQGHYGYTF | TGTGCCAGCAGATTGGGACAGGGACACTATGGCTACACCTTC
TRBJ2-7 | TRBV28 | . | . | CASSPGPLTNSYEQYF | TGTGCCAGCAGTCCAGGTCCTTTAACGAACTCCTACGAGCAGTACTTC
TRBJ2-1 | TRBV7-9 | . | . | CASSDLVRSNSYNEQFF | TGTGCCAGCAGCGACCTTGTTCGTTCCAACTCCTACAATGAGCAGTTCTTC
TRBJ1-2 | TRBV5-1 | TRBD1 | few | CASSSHRGSNYGYTF | TGCGCCAGCAGCTCGCACAGGGGGAGCAACTATGGCTACACCTTC
TRBJ2-4 | TRBV7-9 | . | few | CASSLGGANIQYF | TGTGCCAGCAGCCTAGGGGGGGCAAACATTCAGTACTTC
TRBJ2-7 | TRBV12-3/TRBV12-4 | TRBD1 | . | CASRLGQGGYEQYF | TGTGCCAGCAGGCTAGGACAGGGTGGGTACGAGCAGTACTTC
TRBJ2-1 | TRBV3-1 | . | . | CASSQGQGRNEQFF | TGTGCCAGCAGCCAGGGGCAGGGGAGAAATGAGCAGTTCTTC
TRBJ2-7 | TRBV6-6 | TRBD2 | once | CASRSRGSSGASYEQYF | TGTGCCAGCAGAAGTCGCGGGAGTAGCGGGGCCTCCTACGAGCAGTACTTC
TRBJ1-2 | TRBV7-9 | . | . | CACSLALRGLNYGYTF | TGTGCCTGCAGCTTAGCACTCCGGGGGTTGAACTATGGCTACACCTTC